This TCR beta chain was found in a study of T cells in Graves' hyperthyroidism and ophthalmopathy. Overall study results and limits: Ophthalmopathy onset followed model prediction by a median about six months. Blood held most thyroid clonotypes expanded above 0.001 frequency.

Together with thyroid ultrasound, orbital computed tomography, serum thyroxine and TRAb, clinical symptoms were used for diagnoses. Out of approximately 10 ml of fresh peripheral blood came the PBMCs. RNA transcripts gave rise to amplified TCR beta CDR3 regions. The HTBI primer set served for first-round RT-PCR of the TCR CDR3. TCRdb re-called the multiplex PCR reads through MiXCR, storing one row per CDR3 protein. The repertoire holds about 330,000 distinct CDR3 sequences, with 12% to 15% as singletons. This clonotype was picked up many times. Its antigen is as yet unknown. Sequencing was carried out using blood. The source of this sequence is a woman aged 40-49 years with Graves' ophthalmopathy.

CDR3 DNA sequence: TGTGCCAGCAGCCCACTTTTAACAGGGTTGGATGGCTACACCTTC. Its protein is CASSPLLTGLDGYTF. The gene calls are TRBV3-1 and TRBJ1-2; possibly TRBD1 for D (6 bases). Germline lookup yields CDR1 LGHDT and CDR2 YNNKEL (reference sequence). The CDR3 runs to 15 residues. With 4 bases removed from V and 6 bases from J, the gap between germline ends came to 18 bases.